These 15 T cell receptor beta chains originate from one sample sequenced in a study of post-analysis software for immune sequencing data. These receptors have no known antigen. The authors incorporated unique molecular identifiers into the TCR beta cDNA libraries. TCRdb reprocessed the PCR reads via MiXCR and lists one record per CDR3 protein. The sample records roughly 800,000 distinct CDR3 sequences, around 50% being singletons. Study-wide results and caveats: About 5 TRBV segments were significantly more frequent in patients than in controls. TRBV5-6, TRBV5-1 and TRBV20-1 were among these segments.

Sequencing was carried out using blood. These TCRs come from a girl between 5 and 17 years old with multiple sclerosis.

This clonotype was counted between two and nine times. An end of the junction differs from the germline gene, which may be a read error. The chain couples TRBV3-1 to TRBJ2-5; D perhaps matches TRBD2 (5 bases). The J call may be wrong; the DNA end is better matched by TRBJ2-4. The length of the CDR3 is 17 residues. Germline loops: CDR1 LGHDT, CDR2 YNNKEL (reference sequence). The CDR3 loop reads CASSQELFERGKNIQYF. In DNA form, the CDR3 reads TGTGCCAGCAGTCAAGAACTTTTTGAGAGAGGGAAAAACATTCAGTACTTC.

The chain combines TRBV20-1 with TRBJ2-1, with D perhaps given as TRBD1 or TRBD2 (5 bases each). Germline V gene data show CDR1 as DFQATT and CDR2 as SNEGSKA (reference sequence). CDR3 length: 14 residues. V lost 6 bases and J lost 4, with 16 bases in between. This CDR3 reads CSATPGRNYNEQFF. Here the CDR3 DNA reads TGCAGTGCGACGCCGGGACGGAATTACAATGAGCAGTTCTTC.

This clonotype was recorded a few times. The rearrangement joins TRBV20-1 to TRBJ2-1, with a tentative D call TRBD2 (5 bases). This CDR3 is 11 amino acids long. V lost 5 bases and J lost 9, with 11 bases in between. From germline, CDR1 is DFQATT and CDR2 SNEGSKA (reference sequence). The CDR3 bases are TGCAGTGCTGAGCACCGGGGTGAGCAGTTCTTC. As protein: CSAEHRGEQFF.

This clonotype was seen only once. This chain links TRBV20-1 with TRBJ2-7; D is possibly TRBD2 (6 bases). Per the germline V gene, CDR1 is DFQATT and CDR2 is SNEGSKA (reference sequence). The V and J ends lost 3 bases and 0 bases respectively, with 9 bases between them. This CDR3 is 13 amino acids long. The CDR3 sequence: CSASSGPSYEQYF. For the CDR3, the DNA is TGCAGTGCTAGTAGCGGCCCCTCCTACGAGCAGTACTTC.

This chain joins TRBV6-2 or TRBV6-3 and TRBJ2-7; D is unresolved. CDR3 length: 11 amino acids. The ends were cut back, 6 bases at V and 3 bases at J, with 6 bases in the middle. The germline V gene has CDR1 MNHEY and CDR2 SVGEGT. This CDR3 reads CASSRIYEQYF. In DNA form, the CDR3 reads TGTGCCAGCAGCCGGATCTACGAGCAGTACTTC.

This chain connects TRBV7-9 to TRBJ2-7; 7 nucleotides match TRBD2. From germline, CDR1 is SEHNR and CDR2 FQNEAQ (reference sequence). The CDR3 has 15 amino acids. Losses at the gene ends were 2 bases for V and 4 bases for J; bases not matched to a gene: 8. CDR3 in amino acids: CASSLWSSGLYEQYF. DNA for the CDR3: TGTGCCAGCAGCTTATGGAGTAGCGGGCTATACGAGCAGTACTTC. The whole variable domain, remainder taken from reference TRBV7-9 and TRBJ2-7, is DTGVSQNPRHKITKRGQNVTFRCDPISEHNRLYWYRQTLGQGPEFLTYFQNEAQLEKSRLLSDRFSAERPKGSFSTLEIQRTEQGDSAMYLCASSLWSSGLYEQYFGPGTRLTVT.

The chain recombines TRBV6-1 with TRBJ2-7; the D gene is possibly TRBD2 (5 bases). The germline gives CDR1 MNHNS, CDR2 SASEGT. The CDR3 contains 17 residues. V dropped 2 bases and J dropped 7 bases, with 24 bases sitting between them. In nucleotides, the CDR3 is TGTGCCAGCAGTGAATTGGGTCAGGAGGCGCTGTACAATGAGCAGTACTTC. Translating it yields CASSELGQEALYNEQYF.

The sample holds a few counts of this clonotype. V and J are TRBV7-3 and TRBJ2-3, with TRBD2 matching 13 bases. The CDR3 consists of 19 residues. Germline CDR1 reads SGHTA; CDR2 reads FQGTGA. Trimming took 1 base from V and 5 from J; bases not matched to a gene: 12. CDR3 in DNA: TGTGCCAGCAGCTTAAACGTACGGGGGACTAGCGGGGATTTAGATACGCAGTATTTT. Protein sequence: CASSLNVRGTSGDLDTQYF.

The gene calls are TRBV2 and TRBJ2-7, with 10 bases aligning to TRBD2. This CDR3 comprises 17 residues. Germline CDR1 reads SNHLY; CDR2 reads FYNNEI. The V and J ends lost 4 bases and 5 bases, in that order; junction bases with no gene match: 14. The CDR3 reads CASSVGVGGTSVHEQYF. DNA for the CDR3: TGTGCCAGCAGTGTCGGAGTCGGCGGGACTAGCGTCCACGAGCAGTACTTC.

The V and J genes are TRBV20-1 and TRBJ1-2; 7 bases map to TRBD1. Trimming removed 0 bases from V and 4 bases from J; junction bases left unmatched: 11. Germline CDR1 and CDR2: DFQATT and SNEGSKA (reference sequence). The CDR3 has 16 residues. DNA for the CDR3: TGCAGTGCTAGAGATATGCGACAGGGACACTGCTATGGCTACACCTTC. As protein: CSARDMRQGHCYGYTF.

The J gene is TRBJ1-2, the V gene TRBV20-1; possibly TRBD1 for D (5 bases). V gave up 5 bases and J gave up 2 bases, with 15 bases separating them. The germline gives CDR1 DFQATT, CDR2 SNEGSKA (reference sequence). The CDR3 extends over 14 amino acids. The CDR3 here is CSAQSRVGNYGYTF. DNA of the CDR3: TGCAGTGCTCAATCCAGGGTGGGCAACTATGGCTACACCTTC.

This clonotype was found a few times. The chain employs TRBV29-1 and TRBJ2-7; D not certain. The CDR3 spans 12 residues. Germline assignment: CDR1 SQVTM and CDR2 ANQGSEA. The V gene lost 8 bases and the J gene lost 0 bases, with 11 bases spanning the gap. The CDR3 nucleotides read TGCAGCACCACGGAAGACTCCTACGAGCAGTACTTC. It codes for CSTTEDSYEQYF.

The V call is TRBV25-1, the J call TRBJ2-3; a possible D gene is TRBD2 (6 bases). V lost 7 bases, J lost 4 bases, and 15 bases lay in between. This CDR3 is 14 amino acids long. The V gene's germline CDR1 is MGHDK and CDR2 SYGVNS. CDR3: CASKGGRSADTQYF. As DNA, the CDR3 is TGTGCCAGCAAAGGTGGGAGGAGTGCAGATACGCAGTATTTT. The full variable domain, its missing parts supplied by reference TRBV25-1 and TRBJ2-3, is EADIYQTPRYLVIGTGKKITLECSQTMGHDKMYWYQQDPGMELHLIHYSYGVNSTEKGDLSSESTVSRIRTEHFPLTLESARPSHTSQYLCASKGGRSADTQYFGPGTRLTVL.

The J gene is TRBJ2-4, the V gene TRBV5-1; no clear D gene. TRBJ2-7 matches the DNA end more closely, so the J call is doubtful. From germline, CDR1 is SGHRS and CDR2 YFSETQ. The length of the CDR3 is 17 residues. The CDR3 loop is CASSLVIGAAPPYEQYF. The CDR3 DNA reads TGCGCCAGCAGCTTAGTGATAGGAGCTGCCCCCCCATACGAGCAGTACTTC.

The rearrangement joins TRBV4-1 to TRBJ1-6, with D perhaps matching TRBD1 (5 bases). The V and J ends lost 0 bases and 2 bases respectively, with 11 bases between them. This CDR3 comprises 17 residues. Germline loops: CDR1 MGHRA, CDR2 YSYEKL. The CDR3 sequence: CASSQERRGPYNSPLHF. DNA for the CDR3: TGCGCCAGCAGCCAAGAAAGGAGGGGACCCTATAATTCACCCCTCCACTTT.